This T cell receptor (beta chain) was sequenced for a study of cytomegalovirus exposure and HLA in healthy donors. Notes on the study in general: CMV serostatus was the only immune exposure information that was available. Clonal expansion was found to be greater in HLA-associated TCR beta chains than in equally common others in a later analysis.

With 60 Vbeta and 13 Jbeta primers, the PCR was carried out. Some clones are missing from TCRdb's copy, which holds only in-frame ones; the method was immunoSEQ multiplex PCR. The profile shows 200,000 or so clones, under 70% of them singletons. Germline V lookup: CDR1 SGHAT, CDR2 FQNNGV. Trimming removed 5 bases from V and 4 bases from J; junction bases left unmatched: 8. The CDR3 loop spans 16 amino acids. To note about this clone: The antigen is not known.

The sequence was collected from a man aged 35 to 55 in good health and CMV-seropositive. V and J are TRBV11-2 and TRBJ2-2; 9 bases agree with TRBD1. Sequenced input: PBMCs. The CDR3 is CASSQPGQGITGELFF. CDR3 coding DNA: TGTGCCAGCAGCCAGCCGGGACAGGGCATCACCGGGGAGCTGTTTTTT.